One and the same sample provided the 18 T cell receptor beta chains below, sequenced in a study of STAT3 mutations in large granular lymphocyte leukemia. Study outcomes and limitations: In T-cell large granular lymphocyte leukemia, about half of patients showed multiple immunodominant subclonotypes.

TCRdb's copy holds only in-frame clones and misses some; the assay was immunoSEQ multiplex PCR. The sample has 12,000 or so clones, over 75% seen once. The antigens these receptors bind are not known. The sequenced sample consisted of peripheral blood mononuclear cells. Receptors originate from a man older than 75 with T-cell large granular lymphocyte leukemia. Some clones in this sample may be carry-over from other donors' samples.

This clone has just one count. This chain uses TRBV18 with TRBJ2-7; a possible D gene is TRBD1 (5 bases). This CDR3 comprises 12 residues. Trimming cost V 3 bases and J 4 bases, with 7 bases left between them. Germline CDR1 is KGHSH and CDR2 is LQKENI. The CDR3 reads CASSPTDYEQYF. As DNA, the CDR3 is TGTGCCAGCTCACCGACAGATTACGAGCAGTACTTC.

The chain combines TRBV4-3 with TRBJ2-1; D perhaps matches TRBD2 (6 bases). This CDR3 spans 13 amino acids. Germline V gene data show CDR1 as LGHNA and CDR2 as YSLEER. V lost 3 bases and J lost 6, with 9 bases in between. This CDR3 reads CASSHLGGNEQFF. DNA for the CDR3: TGCGCCAGCAGCCATCTGGGGGGCAATGAGCAGTTCTTC.

This clone was seen just once. This sequence joins TRBV5-1 and TRBJ2-6; D is perhaps TRBD1 or TRBD2 (5 bases each). Germline values: CDR1 SGHRS, CDR2 YFSETQ. Trimming left V 3 bases short and J 5 bases short, with 18 bases between. This CDR3 is 17 amino acids long. The CDR3 sequence: CASSSGQGRPRANVLTF. The CDR3 DNA sequence: TGCGCCAGCAGCTCGGGGCAGGGAAGGCCCAGGGCCAACGTCCTGACTTTC.

The chain carries TRBV11-2 and TRBJ1-1; D is uncertain. The CDR3 spans 15 residues. V was trimmed by 0 bases and J by 0 bases, leaving 8 bases between them. Germline assignment: CDR1 SGHAT and CDR2 FQNNGV. The CDR3 DNA reads as TGTGCCAGCAGCTTAGATTCGGTTATGAACACTGAAGCTTTCTTT. Translated, it gives CASSLDSVMNTEAFF. The full variable domain, its missing parts supplied by reference TRBV11-2 and TRBJ1-1, is EAGVAQSPRYKIIEKRQSVAFWCNPISGHATLYWYQQILGQGPKLLIQFQNNGVVDDSQLPKDRFSAERLKGVDSTLKIQPAKLEDSAVYLCASSLDSVMNTEAFFGQGTRLTVV.

The gene calls are TRBV5-4 and TRBJ2-1; perhaps TRBD2 as D (7 bases). CDR3 size: 15 residues. From germline, CDR1 is SGHNT and CDR2 YYREEE (reference sequence). V was shortened by 4 bases and J by 9 bases, with 20 bases between the two germline ends. The CDR3 nucleotides read TGTGCCAGCAGCCCGGGGGGCAGGGGAGGAGGTGAGCAGTTCTTC. This encodes CASSPGGRGGGEQFF.

The chain links TRBV5-4 to TRBJ1-1, with D tentatively TRBD1 (5 bases). V was pared by 1 base and J by 6 bases, with 16 bases between. Germline V gene data show CDR1 as SGHNT and CDR2 as YYREEE (reference sequence). The CDR3 loop spans 15 amino acids. The CDR3 DNA is TGTGCCAGCAGCTTGAGCGGGAGGGGTAGGGCTGAAGCTTTCTTT. Translating it yields CASSLSGRGRAEAFF.

The V and J genes are TRBV18 and TRBJ2-1; D is ambiguous. CDR1 KGHSH and CDR2 LQKENI come from the germline V gene. The CDR3 totals 15 residues. The ends were cut back, 4 bases at V and 3 bases at J, with 13 bases in the middle. The CDR3 is CASSLEFWSYNEQFF. The CDR3 DNA follows: TGTGCCAGCTCACTAGAGTTCTGGAGCTACAATGAGCAGTTCTTC. Full variable domain (missing parts from reference TRBV18 and TRBJ2-1): NAGVMQNPRHLVRRRGQEARLRCSPMKGHSHVYWYRQLPEEGLKFMVYLQKENIIDESGMPKERFSAEFPKEGPSILRIQQVVRGDSAAYFCASSLEFWSYNEQFFGPGTRLTVL.

The chain carries TRBV5-1 and TRBJ2-2; the D gene could be TRBD1 or TRBD2 (5 bases each). With 0 bases removed from V and 6 bases from J, the gap between germline ends came to 9 bases. Germline-derived CDR1 and CDR2 are SGHRS and YFSETQ. The CDR3 spans 14 residues. The CDR3: CASSLEGSPGELFF. The CDR3 region has the DNA TGCGCCAGCAGCTTGGAGGGGAGTCCCGGGGAGCTGTTTTTT.

This clone was detected once. This chain links TRBV7-9 with TRBJ1-2; D is unresolved. Germline V lookup: CDR1 SEHNR, CDR2 FQNEAQ (reference sequence). This CDR3 is 14 amino acids long. V was clipped by 5 bases and J by 6 bases, with 16 bases between them. The CDR3 sequence: CASSPGIAGDGYTF. The CDR3 nucleotides are TGTGCCAGCAGCCCCGGGATTGCCGGGGATGGCTACACCTTC.

This CDR3 reads CATGPGGNNQPQHF. The CDR3 nucleotides are TGTGCCACGGGCCCGGGGGGGAACAATCAGCCCCAGCATTTT. The chain is built from TRBV30 and TRBJ1-5, with TRBD1 as a possible D gene (5 bases). The germline CDR1 and CDR2 sequences are GTSNPN and SVGIG (reference sequence). V was shortened by 8 bases and J by 3 bases, with 17 bases between the two germline ends. The CDR3 spans 14 residues.

The chain joins TRBV11-3 to TRBJ2-3, with D possibly TRBD2 on 7 matching bases. Trimming stripped 5 bases from V and 3 bases from J, with 21 bases between. Germline CDR1 is SGHNT and CDR2 is YENEEA. The CDR3 is 17 residues long. The CDR3 coding sequence is TGTGCCAGCAGCCGCTCTTTGGGGGGGGCGGGAACAGATACGCAGTATTTT. As protein: CASSRSLGGAGTDTQYF.

The V gene is TRBV29-1, the J gene TRBJ2-5; D remains unclear. The CDR3 spans 10 residues. Germline V CDR1 and CDR2: SQVTM, ANQGSEA. The germline V and J ends were trimmed by 7 bases and 0 bases, with 3 bases remaining between them. Here the CDR3 reads CSADQETQYF. The CDR3 nucleotides are TGCAGCGCAGACCAAGAGACCCAGTACTTC.

V is TRBV18 and J is TRBJ2-1; TRBD1 might be the D (6 bases). V was trimmed by 4 bases and J by 2 bases, leaving 12 bases between them. CDR1 is KGHSH and CDR2 is LQKENI in the germline V gene. The CDR3 length is 15 residues. CDR3 sequence reads: CASSLGQPAYNEQFF. The CDR3 DNA is TGTGCCAGCTCACTCGGACAGCCAGCCTACAATGAGCAGTTCTTC. The variable domain in full, completed from reference TRBV18 and TRBJ2-1, reads NAGVMQNPRHLVRRRGQEARLRCSPMKGHSHVYWYRQLPEEGLKFMVYLQKENIIDESGMPKERFSAEFPKEGPSILRIQQVVRGDSAAYFCASSLGQPAYNEQFFGPGTRLTVL.

In DNA, the CDR3 is TGTGCCAGCAGCCAAGCGGGTCCGCCCTCGGCCAATGAGCAGTTCTTC. Translating gives CASSQAGPPSANEQFF. This chain connects TRBV4-2 to TRBJ2-1; D gene uncertain. The V gene lost 1 base and the J gene lost 6 bases, with 16 bases spanning the gap. Germline CDR1 is LGHNA and CDR2 is YNFKEQ. CDR3 length equals 16 residues.

This clone occurred a few times. The chain couples TRBV30 to TRBJ1-5, with 7 bases that match TRBD1. CDR1 and CDR2 from the germline V gene are GTSNPN and SVGIG (reference sequence). CDR3 length: 15 residues. J gave up 4 bases and V 1 base, and 7 bases lay outside the gene matches. The CDR3 DNA reads as TGTGCCTGGAGTGGGTCGGGACAGTTTAATCAGCCCCAGCATTTT. Amino acids: CAWSGSGQFNQPQHF.

The CDR3 DNA reads TGTGCCAGCAGTTACTCGGAGGTTACGCATGGCTACACCTTC. It is translated as CASSYSEVTHGYTF. The chain is built from TRBV6-5 and TRBJ1-2; D not resolved. V was shortened by 0 bases and J by 6 bases, with 11 bases between the two germline ends. The CDR3 totals 14 residues. CDR1 is MNHEY and CDR2 is SVGAGI in the germline V gene.

The CDR3 protein is CASTRSVDYGYTF. CDR3 sequence (DNA): TGTGCCAGCACTAGGAGTGTCGACTATGGCTACACCTTC. The chain joins TRBV6-5 to TRBJ1-2; D unresolved. This CDR3 contains 13 residues. Per the germline V gene, CDR1 is MNHEY and CDR2 is SVGAGI. Between the trimmed V and J ends, which lost 7 bases and 3 bases, there was a span of 12 bases.

The V call is TRBV29-1, the J call TRBJ2-1; tentative D call: TRBD2 (7 bases). This CDR3 comprises 14 residues. Trimming removed 7 bases at V and 9 bases at J, with 22 bases between. Germline lookup yields CDR1 SQVTM and CDR2 ANQGSEA. The CDR3 loop is CSAYPLRGAGEQFF. CDR3 coding DNA: TGCAGCGCCTATCCTCTCCGGGGGGCAGGTGAGCAGTTCTTC.